This T cell receptor beta chain was documented in a study of shared clonotypes between healthy human individuals. Study results and limitations: It was expected that sequencing depth would affect clonotype sharing among donors.

Concerning this clone: Antigen: not known.

Sequenced by immunoSEQ multiplex PCR; TCRdb stores in-frame clones only, minus some. The sample yields approximately 2,000,000 clones, 92% seen once. Division of CD4+ cells produced a CD45RA+ naive subset and a CD45RA-negative memory subset. Sequencing was performed on naive CD4+ T cells from PBMCs. Subset given: CD45RA+ positively selected. This clonotype was obtained from a man aged 18 to 30 in good health. Some clones in this sample may be carry-over from other donors' samples.

As DNA, the CDR3 is TGTGCCAGCAGTGACCCGTCTAGCGGGAATAATGAGCAGTTCTTC. Translated, it gives CASSDPSSGNNEQFF. V usage is TRBV25-1 and J usage is TRBJ2-1; 9 nucleotides line up with TRBD2. This CDR3 has 15 amino acids. In germline, CDR1 is MGHDK, CDR2 SYGVNS. The V and J ends lost 3 bases and 7 bases, in that order; junction bases with no gene match: 7.